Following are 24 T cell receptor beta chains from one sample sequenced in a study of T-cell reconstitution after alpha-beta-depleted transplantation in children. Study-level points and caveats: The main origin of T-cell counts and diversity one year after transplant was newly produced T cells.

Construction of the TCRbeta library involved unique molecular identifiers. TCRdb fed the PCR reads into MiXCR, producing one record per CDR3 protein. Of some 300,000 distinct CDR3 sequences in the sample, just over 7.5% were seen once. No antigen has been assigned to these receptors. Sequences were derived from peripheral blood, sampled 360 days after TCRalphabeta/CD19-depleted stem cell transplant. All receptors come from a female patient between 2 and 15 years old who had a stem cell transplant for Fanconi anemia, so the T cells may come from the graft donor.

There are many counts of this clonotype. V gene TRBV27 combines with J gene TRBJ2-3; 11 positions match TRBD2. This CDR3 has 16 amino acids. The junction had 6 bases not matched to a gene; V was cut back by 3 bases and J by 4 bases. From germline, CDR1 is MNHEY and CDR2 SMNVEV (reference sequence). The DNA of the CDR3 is TGTGCCAGCAGTTTTGTAGCGGGGGGGCCCGCAGATACGCAGTATTTT. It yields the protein CASSFVAGGPADTQYF.

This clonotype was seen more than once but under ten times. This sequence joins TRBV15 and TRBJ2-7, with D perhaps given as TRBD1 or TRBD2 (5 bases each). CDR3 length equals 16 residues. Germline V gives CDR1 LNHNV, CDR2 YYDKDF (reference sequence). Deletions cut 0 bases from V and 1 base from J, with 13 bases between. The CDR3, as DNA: TGTGCCACCAGCAGAGATTCGGGGCCTGGTTCCTACGAGCAGTACTTC. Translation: CATSRDSGPGSYEQYF.

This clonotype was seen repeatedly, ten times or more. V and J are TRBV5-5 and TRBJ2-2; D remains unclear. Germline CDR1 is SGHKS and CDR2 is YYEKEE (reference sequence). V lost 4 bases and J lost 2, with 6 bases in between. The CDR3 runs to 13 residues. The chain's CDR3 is CASSPINTGELFF. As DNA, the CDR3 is TGTGCCAGCAGCCCGATTAACACCGGGGAGCTGTTTTTT.

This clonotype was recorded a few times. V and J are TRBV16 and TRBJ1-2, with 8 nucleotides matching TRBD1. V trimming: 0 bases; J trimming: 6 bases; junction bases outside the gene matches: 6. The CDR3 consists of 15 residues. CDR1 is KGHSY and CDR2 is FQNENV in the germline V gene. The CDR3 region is CASSQSGNRGNGYTF. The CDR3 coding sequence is TGTGCCAGCAGCCAATCGGGGAACAGGGGGAATGGCTACACCTTC. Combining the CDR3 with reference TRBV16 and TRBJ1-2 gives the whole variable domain GEEVAQTPKHLVRGEGQKAKLYCAPIKGHSYVFWYQQVLKNEFKFLISFQNENVFDETGMPKERFSAKCLPNSPCSLEIQATKLEDSAVYFCASSQSGNRGNGYTFGSGTRLTVV.

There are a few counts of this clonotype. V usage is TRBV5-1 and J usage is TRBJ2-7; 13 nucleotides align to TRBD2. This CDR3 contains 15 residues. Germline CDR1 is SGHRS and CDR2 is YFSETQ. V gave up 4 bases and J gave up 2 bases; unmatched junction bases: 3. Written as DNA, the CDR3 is TGCGCCAGCAGCCGCACTAGCGGGAGGGCCTACGAGCAGTACTTC. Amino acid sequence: CASSRTSGRAYEQYF. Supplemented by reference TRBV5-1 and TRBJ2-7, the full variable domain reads KAGVTQTPRYLIKTRGQQVTLSCSPISGHRSVSWYQQTPGQGLQFLFEYFSETQRNKGNFPGRFSGRQFSNSRSEMNVSTLELGDSALYLCASSRTSGRAYEQYFGPGTRLTVT.

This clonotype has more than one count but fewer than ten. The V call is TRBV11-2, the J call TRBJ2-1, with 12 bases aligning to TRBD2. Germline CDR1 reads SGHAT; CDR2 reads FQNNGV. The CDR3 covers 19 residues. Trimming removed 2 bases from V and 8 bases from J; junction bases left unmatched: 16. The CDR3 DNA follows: TGTGCCAGCAGCTTAAGAGTAACCCTCGGACTAGCGGGGAGGGATGAGCAGTTCTTC. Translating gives CASSLRVTLGLAGRDEQFF.

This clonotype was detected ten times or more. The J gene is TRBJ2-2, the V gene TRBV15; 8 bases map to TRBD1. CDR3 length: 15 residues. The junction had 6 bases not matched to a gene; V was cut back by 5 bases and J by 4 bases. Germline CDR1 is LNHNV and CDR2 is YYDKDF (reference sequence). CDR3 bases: TGTGCCACCAGCGTCCGACAGGGGTTCACCGGGGAGCTGTTTTTT. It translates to CATSVRQGFTGELFF.

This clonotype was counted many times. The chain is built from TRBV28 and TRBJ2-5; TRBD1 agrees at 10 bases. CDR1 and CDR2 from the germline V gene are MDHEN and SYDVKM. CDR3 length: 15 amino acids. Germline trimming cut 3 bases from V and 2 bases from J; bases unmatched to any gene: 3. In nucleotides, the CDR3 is TGTGCCAGCAGTTTGGTGGACAGGGGGCAAGAGACCCAGTACTTC. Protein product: CASSLVDRGQETQYF.

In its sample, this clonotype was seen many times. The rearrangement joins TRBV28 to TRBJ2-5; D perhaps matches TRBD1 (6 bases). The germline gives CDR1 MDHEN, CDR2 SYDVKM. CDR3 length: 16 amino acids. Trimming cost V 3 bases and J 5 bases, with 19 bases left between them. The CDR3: CASSFGQGKIWETQYF. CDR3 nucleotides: TGTGCCAGCAGTTTCGGGCAGGGGAAGATCTGGGAGACCCAGTACTTC.

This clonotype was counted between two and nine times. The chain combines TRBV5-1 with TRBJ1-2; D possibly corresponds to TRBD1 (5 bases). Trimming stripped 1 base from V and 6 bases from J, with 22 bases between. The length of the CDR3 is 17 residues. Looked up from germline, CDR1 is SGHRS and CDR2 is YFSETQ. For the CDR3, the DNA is TGCGCCAGCAGCTTGTGGGGCGGCACAGATAGCCCGAATGGCTACACCTTC. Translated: CASSLWGGTDSPNGYTF.

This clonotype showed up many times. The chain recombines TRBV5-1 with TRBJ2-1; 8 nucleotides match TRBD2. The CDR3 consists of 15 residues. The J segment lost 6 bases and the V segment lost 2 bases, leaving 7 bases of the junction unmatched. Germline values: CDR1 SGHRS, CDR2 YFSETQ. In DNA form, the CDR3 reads TGCGCCAGCAGCTTAAAGCGGGGGCGCGTCAATGAGCAGTTCTTC. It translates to CASSLKRGRVNEQFF. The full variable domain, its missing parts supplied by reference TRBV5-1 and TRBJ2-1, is KAGVTQTPRYLIKTRGQQVTLSCSPISGHRSVSWYQQTPGQGLQFLFEYFSETQRNKGNFPGRFSGRQFSNSRSEMNVSTLELGDSALYLCASSLKRGRVNEQFFGPGTRLTVL.

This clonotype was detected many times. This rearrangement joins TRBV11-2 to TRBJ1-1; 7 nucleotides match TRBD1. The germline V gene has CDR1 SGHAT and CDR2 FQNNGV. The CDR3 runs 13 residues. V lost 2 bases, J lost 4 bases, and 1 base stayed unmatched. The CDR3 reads CASSLYRGTEAFF. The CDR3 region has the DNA TGTGCCAGCAGCTTATACAGGGGCACTGAAGCTTTCTTT.

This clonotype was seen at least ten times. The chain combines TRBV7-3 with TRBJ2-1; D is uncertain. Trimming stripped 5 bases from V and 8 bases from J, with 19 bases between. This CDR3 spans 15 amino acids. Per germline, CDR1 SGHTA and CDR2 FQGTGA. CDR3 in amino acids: CASSREVGPGHEQFF. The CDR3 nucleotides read TGTGCCAGCAGCCGCGAGGTAGGTCCGGGCCATGAGCAGTTCTTC.

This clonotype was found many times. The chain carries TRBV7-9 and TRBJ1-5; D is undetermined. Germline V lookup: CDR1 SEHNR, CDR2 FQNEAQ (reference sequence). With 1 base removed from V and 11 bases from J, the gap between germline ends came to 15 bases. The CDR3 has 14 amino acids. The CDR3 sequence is CASSLDYEAQAQHF. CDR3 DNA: TGTGCCAGCAGCTTAGACTACGAAGCACAAGCCCAGCATTTT.

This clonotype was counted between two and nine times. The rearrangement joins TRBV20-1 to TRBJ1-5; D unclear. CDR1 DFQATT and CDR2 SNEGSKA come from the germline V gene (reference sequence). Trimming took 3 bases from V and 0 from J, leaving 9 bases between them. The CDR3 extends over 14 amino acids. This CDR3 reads CSASDEFSNQPQHF. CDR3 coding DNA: TGCAGTGCTAGCGACGAGTTTAGCAATCAGCCCCAGCATTTT.

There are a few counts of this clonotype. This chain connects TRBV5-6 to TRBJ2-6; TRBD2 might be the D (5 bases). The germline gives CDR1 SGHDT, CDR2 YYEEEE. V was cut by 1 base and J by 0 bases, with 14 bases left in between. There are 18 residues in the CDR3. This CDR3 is CASSLKGRDASGANVLTF. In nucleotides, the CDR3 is TGTGCCAGCAGCTTGAAAGGCCGGGATGCCTCTGGGGCCAACGTCCTGACTTTC. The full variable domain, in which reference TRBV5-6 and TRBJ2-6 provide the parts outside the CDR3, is DAGVTQSPTHLIKTRGQQVTLRCSPKSGHDTVSWYQQALGQGPQFIFQYYEEEERQRGNFPDRFSGHQFPNYSSELNVNALLLGDSALYLCASSLKGRDASGANVLTFGAGSRLTVL.

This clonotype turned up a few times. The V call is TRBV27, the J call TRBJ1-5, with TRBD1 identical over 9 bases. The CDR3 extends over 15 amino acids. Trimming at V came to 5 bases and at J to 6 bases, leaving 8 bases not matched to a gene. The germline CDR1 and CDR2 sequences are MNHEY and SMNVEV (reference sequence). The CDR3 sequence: CASSHTGGLGQPQHF. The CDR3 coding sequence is TGTGCCAGCAGTCACACAGGGGGCTTGGGTCAGCCCCAGCATTTT.

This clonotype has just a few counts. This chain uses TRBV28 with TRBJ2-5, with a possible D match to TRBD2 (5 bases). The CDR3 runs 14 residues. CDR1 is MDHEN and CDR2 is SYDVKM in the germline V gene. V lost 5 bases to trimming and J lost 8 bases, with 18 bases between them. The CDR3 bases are TGTGCCAGCAGTCCTCCTAGCATCGGTGGCACCCAGTACTTC. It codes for CASSPPSIGGTQYF.

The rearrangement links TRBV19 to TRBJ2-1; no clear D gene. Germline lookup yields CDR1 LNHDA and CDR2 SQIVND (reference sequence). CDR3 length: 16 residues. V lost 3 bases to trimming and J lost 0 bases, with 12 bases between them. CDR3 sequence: CASSMPAANSYNEQFF. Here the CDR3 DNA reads TGTGCCAGTAGTATGCCCGCGGCCAACTCCTACAATGAGCAGTTCTTC. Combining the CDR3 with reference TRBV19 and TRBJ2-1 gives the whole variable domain DGGITQSPKYLFRKEGQNVTLSCEQNLNHDAMYWYRQDPGQGLRLIYYSQIVNDFQKGDIAEGYSVSREKKESFPLTVTSAQKNPTAFYLCASSMPAANSYNEQFFGPGTRLTVL.

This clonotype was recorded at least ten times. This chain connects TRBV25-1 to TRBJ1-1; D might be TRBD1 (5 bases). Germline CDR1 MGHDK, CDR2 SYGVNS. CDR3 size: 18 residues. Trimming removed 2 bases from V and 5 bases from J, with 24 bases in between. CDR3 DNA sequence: TGTGCCAGCAGTGAAAGATTGGTATTGACATCTAAGGGGACTGAAGCTTTCTTT. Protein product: CASSERLVLTSKGTEAFF. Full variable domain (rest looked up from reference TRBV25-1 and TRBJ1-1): EADIYQTPRYLVIGTGKKITLECSQTMGHDKMYWYQQDPGMELHLIHYSYGVNSTEKGDLSSESTVSRIRTEHFPLTLESARPSHTSQYLCASSERLVLTSKGTEAFFGQGTRLTVV.

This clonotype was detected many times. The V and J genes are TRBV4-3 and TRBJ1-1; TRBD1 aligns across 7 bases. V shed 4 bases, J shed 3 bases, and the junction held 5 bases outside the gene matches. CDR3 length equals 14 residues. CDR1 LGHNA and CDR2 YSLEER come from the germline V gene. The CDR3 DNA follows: TGCGCCAGCAGCCCCGGACAGGACCACACTGAAGCTTTCTTT. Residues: CASSPGQDHTEAFF.

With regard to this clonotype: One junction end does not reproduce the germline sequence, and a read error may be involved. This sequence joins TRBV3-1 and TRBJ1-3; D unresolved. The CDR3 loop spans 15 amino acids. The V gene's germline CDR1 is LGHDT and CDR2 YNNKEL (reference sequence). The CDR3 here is CACSQAFASGNTIYF. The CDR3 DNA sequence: TGTGCCTGCAGCCAAGCGTTCGCCTCTGGAAACACCATATATTTT.

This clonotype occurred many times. CDR3 in amino acids: CASSLQRRQYEQYF. CDR3 DNA sequence: TGTGCCAGCAGCTTACAACGGAGACAGTACGAGCAGTACTTC. This chain connects TRBV7-9 to TRBJ2-7, with a possible D match to TRBD1 (5 bases). CDR3 size: 14 residues. V lost 2 bases to trimming and J lost 4 bases, with 12 bases between them. Germline CDR1 SEHNR, CDR2 FQNEAQ (reference sequence).

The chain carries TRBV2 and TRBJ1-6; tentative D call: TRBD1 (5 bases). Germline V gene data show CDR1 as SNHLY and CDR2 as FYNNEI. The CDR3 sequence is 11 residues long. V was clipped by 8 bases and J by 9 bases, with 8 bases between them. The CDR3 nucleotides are TGTGCCAGCTCCAGGGTTTCACCCCTCCACTTT. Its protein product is CASSRVSPLHF.